The next 10 T cell receptor beta chains were all read from a single sample in a study of blood T cells in healthy people across ages. A sample-barcoded 5' primer and a J-beta primer mix were used in a second PCR of roughly 7 to 11 cycles. TCRdb used MiXCR to reprocess the 5' RACE reads, holding one entry per CDR3 protein. The sample yields 450,000 to 600,000 distinct CDR3 sequences, around 27% seen once. These records were also assigned to another study, of T cells of mothers and their children.

Sequenced input: blood. These receptors all stem from a boy aged 2 to 10 in good health.

V is TRBV4-1 and J is TRBJ2-3; 7 bases align to TRBD1. CDR1 is MGHRA, CDR2 YSYEKL, per germline. The CDR3 sequence is 16 residues long. The V segment lost 1 base and the J segment 0 bases; nucleotides outside the gene matches: 4. CDR3 in amino acids: CASSQGAGGSTDTQYF. The CDR3 nucleotides read TGCGCCAGCAGCCAAGGAGCAGGGGGAAGCACAGATACGCAGTATTTT.

This clonotype has only one observation. The CDR3 DNA is TGTGCCAGCAGCCAGGTCACAATAGCGGGGAGTGGAACCGGGGAGCTGTTTTTT. This gives the protein CASSQVTIAGSGTGELFF. The V call is TRBV4-2, the J call TRBJ2-2, with 8 bases identical to TRBD2. The CDR3 length is 18 residues. Trimming at V came to 3 bases and at J to 5 bases, leaving 14 bases not matched to a gene. Germline V gives CDR1 LGHNA, CDR2 YNFKEQ.

CDR3 coding DNA: TGCAGTGCTACACTAGCGGCCCGGCACGATACGCAGTATTTT. This encodes CSATLAARHDTQYF. The rearrangement joins TRBV20-1 to TRBJ2-3; 8 bases agree with TRBD2. This CDR3 has 14 residues. CDR1 is DFQATT, CDR2 SNEGSKA, per germline (reference sequence). The ends lost 4 bases at V and 6 bases at J; junction bases unmatched: 9.

The chain is built from TRBV29-1 and TRBJ1-3; 7 bases match TRBD1. CDR3 length: 14 residues. V lost 0 bases, J lost 5 bases, and 4 bases stayed unmatched. The V gene's germline CDR1 is SQVTM and CDR2 ANQGSEA. CDR3 DNA: TGCAGCGTTGAAGACCCGACAGGGAGAAACACCATATATTTT. Translation gives CSVEDPTGRNTIYF.

The chain uses TRBV4-1 and TRBJ1-4; possible D gene TRBD1, 6 bases. Trimming stripped 4 bases from V and 8 bases from J, with 17 bases between. CDR1 is MGHRA, CDR2 YSYEKL, per germline. The CDR3 loop spans 15 amino acids. For the CDR3, the DNA is TGCGCCAGCAGCCCAAGGGGGGGGGCGGCGGAAAAACTGTTTTTT. Protein product: CASSPRGGAAEKLFF.

The CDR3 is CASSRTGQYF. The CDR3 bases are TGTGCCAGCAGCCGAACGGGCCAGTACTTC. V and J are TRBV12-3 or TRBV12-4 and TRBJ2-5; D call uncertain. CDR3 size: 10 residues. V lost 6 bases to trimming and J lost 10 bases, with 9 bases between them.

There are a few counts of this clonotype. The chain carries TRBV20-1 and TRBJ2-1; D unresolved. V dropped 0 bases and J dropped 0 bases, with 12 bases sitting between them. This CDR3 is 16 amino acids long. In germline, CDR1 is DFQATT, CDR2 SNEGSKA (reference sequence). The CDR3 sequence is CSAREDFLSSYNEQFF. In DNA, the CDR3 is TGCAGTGCTAGAGAAGACTTTCTTAGCTCCTACAATGAGCAGTTCTTC.

This clonotype was detected a few times. The chain is built from TRBV4-1 and TRBJ1-2; 12 nucleotides align to TRBD1. With V trimmed by 4 bases and J by 7 bases, 7 bases remained unmatched. The germline V gene has CDR1 MGHRA and CDR2 YSYEKL. CDR3 length: 15 amino acids. Here the CDR3 reads CASSRPGQGAFGYTF. The CDR3 DNA sequence: TGCGCCAGCAGCCGACCGGGACAGGGGGCGTTTGGCTACACCTTC.

The chain uses TRBV15 and TRBJ2-6, with D possibly being TRBD1 (6 bases). CDR3 size: 15 residues. The germline V gene encodes CDR1 LNHNV and CDR2 YYDKDF (reference sequence). With 4 bases removed from V and 3 bases from J, the gap between germline ends came to 10 bases. CDR3: CATSTQGFGANVLTF. CDR3 nucleotides: TGTGCCACCAGCACACAGGGTTTTGGGGCCAACGTCCTGACTTTC.

V gene TRBV12-5 combines with J gene TRBJ2-5, with D perhaps matching TRBD1 or TRBD2 (5 bases each). The assigned J gene may be wrong: the sequence end matches TRBJ2-1 better. The CDR3 contains 15 residues. Germline-derived CDR1 and CDR2 are LGHNT and FRNRAP. CDR3: CASGPSPGRGNEQFF. The CDR3 DNA sequence: TGTGCTAGTGGTCCCTCCCCAGGGAGAGGTAATGAGCAGTTCTTC.